Listed here are 9 T cell receptor beta chains from one sample, sequenced in a study of blood T cell repertoires in COVID-19. Generated by immunoSEQ multiplex PCR, the TCRdb table keeps only in-frame clones and is missing some. The sample lists about 180,000 clones; 70% to 90% were seen once. The sample taken for sequencing was peripheral blood. These receptors were taken from a man aged 55 to 70 with acute or convalescent COVID-19.

The chain recombines TRBV5-5 with TRBJ2-5, with 8 positions matching TRBD1. This CDR3 spans 17 amino acids. V shed 1 base and J 5 bases; nucleotides not matched to a gene: 13. Germline assignment: CDR1 SGHKS and CDR2 YYEKEE (reference sequence). The CDR3 DNA sequence: TGTGCCAGCAGCTTGCTCAGGACAGGGAACTTTGGGGAGACCCAGTACTTC. Its translation: CASSLLRTGNFGETQYF.

The chain is built from TRBV5-4 and TRBJ2-6; D perhaps matches TRBD2 (6 bases). V lost 4 bases to trimming and J lost 4 bases, with 21 bases between them. Germline lookup yields CDR1 SGHNT and CDR2 YYREEE (reference sequence). The CDR3 contains 18 residues. This CDR3 is CASSTAGRAQGGANVLTF. The DNA for the CDR3 is TGTGCCAGCAGCACCGCGGGACGGGCCCAGGGAGGGGCCAACGTCCTGACTTTC.

This sequence joins TRBV27 and TRBJ2-3; 9 bases agree with TRBD2. The germline CDR1 and CDR2 sequences are MNHEY and SMNVEV (reference sequence). This CDR3 is built from 16 residues. V lost 6 bases, J lost 3 bases, and 10 bases stayed unmatched. The CDR3 DNA follows: TGTGCCAGCAGGGAGGGTAGCGGGAGTATGACAGATACGCAGTATTTT. Amino acid sequence: CASREGSGSMTDTQYF.

This chain links TRBV27 with TRBJ2-7, with a weak D call TRBD2 (6 bases). Deletions cut 3 bases from V and 7 bases from J, with 19 bases between. This CDR3 contains 15 residues. Germline CDR1 MNHEY, CDR2 SMNVEV (reference sequence). The CDR3 loop is CASSFDWSPEGEQYF. The DNA for the CDR3 is TGTGCCAGCAGTTTCGACTGGAGCCCGGAGGGAGAGCAGTACTTC.

The chain carries TRBV28 and TRBJ2-7; possible D gene TRBD1, 6 bases. The germline gives CDR1 MDHEN, CDR2 SYDVKM. The CDR3 length is 14 residues. Between the trimmed V and J ends, which lost 3 bases and 2 bases, there was a span of 11 bases. CDR3 sequence reads: CASSFGDTPYEQYF. DNA for the CDR3: TGTGCCAGCAGTTTCGGGGACACCCCCTACGAGCAGTACTTC.

CDR3 in amino acids: CARSRRAYGYTF. The CDR3 coding sequence is TGTGCTAGATCAAGGAGGGCCTATGGCTACACCTTC. The chain joins TRBV12-5 to TRBJ1-2; D uncertain. There are 12 residues in the CDR3. CDR1 and CDR2 from the germline V gene are LGHNT and FRNRAP. V was pared by 9 bases and J by 4 bases, with 12 bases between.

This sequence joins TRBV30 and TRBJ2-5; D not certain. The CDR3 contains 15 residues. V lost 2 bases and J 4 bases, leaving 17 bases between the germline ends. Germline V gene sequence: CDR1 GTSNPN, CDR2 SVGIG (reference sequence). As DNA, the CDR3 is TGTGCCTGGAGTCCCCCCTTAGCTTACCCAGAGACCCAGTACTTC. It encodes CAWSPPLAYPETQYF.

This chain connects TRBV5-4 to TRBJ1-5; maybe TRBD1 (5 bases). Trimming cost V 6 bases and J 0 bases, with 22 bases left between them. Per the germline V gene, CDR1 is SGHNT and CDR2 is YYREEE (reference sequence). The CDR3 spans 18 residues. As DNA, the CDR3 is TGTGCCAGCACCCTCCCCCTTAGTGGCAGGGCTAGCAATCAGCCCCAGCATTTT. Translating gives CASTLPLSGRASNQPQHF.

The V gene is TRBV18, the J gene TRBJ2-1; no reliable D call. In germline, CDR1 is KGHSH, CDR2 LQKENI. V lost 6 bases, J lost 2 bases, and 8 bases lay in between. The CDR3 runs to 13 residues. The CDR3 loop reads CASSLSTYNEQFF. CDR3 coding DNA: TGTGCCAGCTCCCTGAGCACCTACAATGAGCAGTTCTTC.